The 5 T cell receptor beta chains below were found in one sample sequenced in a study of T-cell memory formation after mild COVID-19. One entry per CDR3 protein, called by TCRdb with MiXCR from the 5' RACE reads. This sample has 250,000 to 300,000 distinct CDR3 sequences; about 16% occur once, and the top ten carry roughly 23%. The sequencing input was PBMCs or a T cell subset sorted from them (not recorded which). These receptors all come from a man younger than 30 who had mild COVID-19 (a few samples of this study predate the infection). Cell type and time point are not known.

Ten or more counts support this clonotype. V is TRBV7-9 and J is TRBJ2-5, with a tentative D call TRBD1 (5 bases). The germline gives CDR1 SEHNR, CDR2 FQNEAQ (reference sequence). The CDR3 is made up of 15 amino acids. Deletions cut 2 bases from V and 3 bases from J, with 13 bases between. The CDR3 nucleotides read TGTGCCAGCAGCTTACCAGGGAACCTTAAAGAGACCCAGTACTTC. It yields the protein CASSLPGNLKETQYF.

This sequence joins TRBV19 and TRBJ2-7; possible D gene TRBD1, 6 bases. This CDR3 has 13 residues. The germline V and J ends were trimmed by 5 bases and 4 bases, with 12 bases remaining between them. The germline V gene has CDR1 LNHDA and CDR2 SQIVND (reference sequence). The CDR3 region is CASSPGTTYEQYV. The CDR3, as DNA: TGTGCCAGTAGTCCCGGGACAACTTACGAGCAGTACGTC.

V gene TRBV7-2 combines with J gene TRBJ1-2, with a weak D call TRBD1 (6 bases). Per the germline V gene, CDR1 is SGHTA and CDR2 is FQGNSA. This CDR3 contains 15 residues. V gave up 5 bases and J gave up 4 bases, with 17 bases separating them. The CDR3 coding sequence is TGTGCCAGCAGCGAGGTGGGGGGGCCTGGCTATGGCTACACCTTC. It yields the protein CASSEVGGPGYGYTF.

The J gene is TRBJ1-1, the V gene TRBV7-2; 7 nucleotides match TRBD1. Germline V gene lookup returns CDR1 SGHTA and CDR2 FQGNSA. This CDR3 spans 12 amino acids. The J segment lost 8 bases and the V segment lost 3 bases, leaving 3 bases of the junction unmatched. CDR3 nucleotide sequence: TGTGCCAGCAGCTTGAACAGGGGAGAAGCTTTCTTT. Its translation: CASSLNRGEAFF. Full variable domain (missing parts from reference TRBV7-2 and TRBJ1-1): GAGVSQSPSNKVTEKGKDVELRCDPISGHTALYWYRQSLGQGLEFLIYFQGNSAPDKSGLPSDRFSAERTGGSVSTLTIQRTQQEDSAVYLCASSLNRGEAFFGQGTRLTVV.

This clonotype was seen only a few times. The chain carries TRBV6-1 and TRBJ2-2; no firm D call. V lost 3 bases to trimming and J lost 0 bases, with 11 bases between them. CDR1 and CDR2 from the germline V gene are MNHNS and SASEGT. This CDR3 spans 16 amino acids. The CDR3 protein is CASSEASYTNTGELFF. CDR3 coding DNA: TGTGCCAGCAGTGAGGCTTCATATACGAACACCGGGGAGCTGTTTTTT.